This T cell receptor (beta chain) emerged from a study of blood T cells in healthy people across ages. Study information: When template switching was applied, about one barcoded beta molecule was captured per two T cells. Study findings and constraints: Strong correlation existed between TCR beta diversity and naive T cell percentage.

Per sample, no less than 5 micrograms of total RNA were extracted. The CDR3 totals 13 residues. CDR1 and CDR2 from the germline V gene are MNHNS and SASEGT. Sample-barcoded 5' priming and a J-beta primer mix drove a second PCR of roughly 7 to 11 cycles. The template-switch adaptor, which had 12 random nucleotides, put a tag on each cDNA molecule. TCRdb ran MiXCR on the 5' RACE reads and lists one entry per CDR3 protein. The top ten clones hold around 2.1% of a sample with about 1.8 million distinct CDR3 sequences, 40% to 55% of them seen once. For this clonotype: Its antigen is currently unknown. An end of the junction differs from the germline gene, which may be a read error.

Specimen: blood. The chain uses TRBV6-1 and TRBJ2-7; 7 bases are a match to TRBD2. This receptor was identified in a middle-aged woman in good health. CDR3 protein: CASSEAGNYEQYF. The CDR3, as DNA: TGCGCCAGCAGCGAAGCGGGAAACTACGAGCAGTACTTC.